Sequencing of this T cell receptor beta chain was carried out in a study of T-cell reconstitution after alpha-beta-depleted transplantation in children. During its preparation, the TCRbeta library received unique molecular identifiers. MiXCR, applied by TCRdb to the PCR reads, yields one record per CDR3 protein. The sample has about 980,000 distinct CDR3 sequences, roughly 29% seen once. Trimming cost V 1 base and J 0 bases, with 7 bases left between them. The CDR3 extends over 15 amino acids. Looked up from germline, CDR1 is SGHRS and CDR2 is YFSETQ. This sequence originates from a boy under three years old who had a stem cell transplant for SCID, so the T cells may come from the graft donor. Specimen: PBMCs, mostly from graft donor cells, collected 360 days after TCRalphabeta/CD19-depleted stem cell transplant. The chain couples TRBV5-1 to TRBJ2-2, with D uncertain. The CDR3 nucleotides are TGCGCCAGCAGCTTGCGAAGCGCGAACACCGGGGAGCTGTTTTTT. As protein: CASSLRSANTGELFF.